Presented here are 25 T cell receptor beta chains from one specimen sequenced in a study of CD8+CD57+ T cells in acquired aplastic anemia. Both TCR beta VDJ combination and CDR3 sequence profiling were carried out. Genomic DNA was the template for this profiling. One entry per CDR3 protein, called by TCRdb with MiXCR from the reads. In the table there are 220,000 or so distinct CDR3 sequences, about 62% of which are singletons. The patients chosen for sequencing had shown expansion of CD8+CD57+ cells (detected by flow cytometry). The specimen was sorted CD4+, CD8+, or CD8+CD57+ T cells (not recorded which) from PBMCs. The receptor set was obtained from a human donor with aplastic anemia.

The chain is built from TRBV15 and TRBJ2-3; the match to TRBD2 covers 10 bases. Germline assignment: CDR1 LNHNV and CDR2 YYDKDF (reference sequence). The CDR3 runs to 18 residues. J gave up 4 bases and V 0 bases, and 10 bases lay outside the gene matches. The CDR3 sequence: CATSRDLGAGGRSDTQYF. Here the CDR3 DNA reads TGTGCCACCAGCAGAGATTTAGGAGCGGGGGGGCGATCAGATACGCAGTATTTT.

This clonotype was observed at least ten times. The chain joins TRBV7-8 to TRBJ2-7; 7 positions match TRBD1. In germline, CDR1 is SGHVS, CDR2 FQNEAQ. The CDR3 runs 16 residues. Trimming cost V 0 bases and J 4 bases; bases outside gene matches: 9. CDR3 in DNA: TGTGCCAGCAGCTTAGCGCTCGACAGGGAGTCGTACGAGCAGTACTTC. It translates to CASSLALDRESYEQYF. Full variable domain (outside the CDR3, taken from reference TRBV7-8 and TRBJ2-7): GAGVSQSPRYKVAKRGQDVALRCDPISGHVSLFWYQQALGQGPEFLTYFQNEAQLDKSGLPSDRFFAERPEGSVSTLKIQRTQQEDSAVYLCASSLALDRESYEQYFGPGTRLTVT.

The CDR3 sequence is CATSDTEQGYDTQYF. The DNA for the CDR3 is TGTGCCACCAGTGACACCGAACAGGGGTACGATACGCAGTATTTT. The chain has TRBV24-1 and TRBJ2-3, with 7 bases identical to TRBD1. Losses at the gene ends were 4 bases for V and 6 bases for J; bases not matched to a gene: 9. The CDR3 is made up of 15 amino acids. Germline values: CDR1 KGHDR, CDR2 SFDVKD.

This chain uses TRBV5-1 with TRBJ1-2, with a weak D call TRBD1 (5 bases). The CDR3 is 12 amino acids. V lost 5 bases, J lost 8 bases, and 13 bases lay in between. Looked up from germline, CDR1 is SGHRS and CDR2 is YFSETQ. The CDR3 DNA sequence: TGCGCCAGCAGACAGGATTCGATCGGCTACACCTTC. Amino acid sequence: CASRQDSIGYTF.

The sample holds many counts of this clonotype. The CDR3 loop is CASYRPGPGVFGYTF. CDR3 DNA sequence: TGTGCCAGCTACAGGCCGGGTCCGGGAGTATTTGGCTACACCTTC. The chain uses TRBV6-5 and TRBJ1-2; maybe TRBD1 (5 bases). The V gene's germline CDR1 is MNHEY and CDR2 SVGAGI. With 8 bases removed from V and 7 bases from J, the gap between germline ends came to 23 bases. The CDR3 is 15 amino acids.

The rearrangement uses TRBV6-5 and TRBJ1-4; 7 positions match TRBD1. From germline, CDR1 is MNHEY and CDR2 SVGAGI. The CDR3 spans 14 residues. V was clipped by 4 bases and J by 4 bases; unmatched bases: 3. CDR3 region: CASSSDRINEKLFF. The CDR3 region has the DNA TGTGCCAGCAGTTCGGACAGGATTAATGAAAAACTGTTTTTT.

This rearrangement joins TRBV15 to TRBJ2-1; D remains unclear. Germline V gene lookup returns CDR1 LNHNV and CDR2 YYDKDF (reference sequence). CDR3 length equals 11 residues. V lost 0 bases to trimming and J lost 8 bases, with 2 bases between them. CDR3 nucleotide sequence: TGTGCCACCAGCAGAGAGGATGAGCAGTTCTTC. This gives the protein CATSREDEQFF.

The chain uses TRBV15 and TRBJ2-1; 8 bases agree with TRBD1. The CDR3 totals 15 residues. The junction had 9 bases not matched to a gene; V was cut back by 3 bases and J by 8 bases. Germline V gives CDR1 LNHNV, CDR2 YYDKDF (reference sequence). The CDR3 loop reads CATSSLQGAADEQFF. CDR3 DNA sequence: TGTGCCACCAGCAGCCTCCAGGGGGCTGCTGATGAGCAGTTCTTC.

The V call is TRBV24-1, the J call TRBJ2-5; D is unresolved. Germline V gene data show CDR1 as KGHDR and CDR2 as SFDVKD. The length of the CDR3 is 13 residues. Trimming took off 2 bases at V and 5 bases at J, with 8 bases between the two ends. The CDR3 spells CATSDSARETQYF. The CDR3 DNA reads as TGTGCCACCAGTGATTCGGCGAGGGAGACCCAGTACTTC.

The J gene is TRBJ1-1, the V gene TRBV24-1; D is uncertain. CDR3 length: 14 amino acids. Germline CDR1 and CDR2: KGHDR and SFDVKD. V gave up 3 bases and J gave up 1 base, with 8 bases separating them. The CDR3 nucleotides are TGTGCCACCAGTGATCCCGCATCGAACACTGAAGCTTTCTTT. Amino acid sequence: CATSDPASNTEAFF.

The gene calls are TRBV7-9 and TRBJ1-6; the D gene is possibly TRBD1 (6 bases). Germline-derived CDR1 and CDR2 are SEHNR and FQNEAQ (reference sequence). Deletions cut 2 bases from V and 7 bases from J, with 15 bases between. CDR3 length equals 16 residues. DNA of the CDR3: TGTGCCAGCAGCTTATGGGAACAGGGATGGAATTCACCCCTCCACTTT. This encodes CASSLWEQGWNSPLHF.

The chain links TRBV13 to TRBJ1-1; no definite D call. Between the trimmed V and J ends, which lost 5 bases and 11 bases, there was a span of 15 bases. Per the germline V gene, CDR1 is PRHDT and CDR2 is FYEKMQ (reference sequence). This CDR3 contains 12 residues. CDR3 protein: CASSPYPAVAFF. The CDR3 region has the DNA TGTGCCAGCAGCCCTTACCCCGCAGTGGCTTTCTTT. The variable domain in full, completed from reference TRBV13 and TRBJ1-1, reads AAGVIQSPRHLIKEKRETATLKCYPIPRHDTVYWYQQGPGQDPQFLISFYEKMQSDKGSIPDRFSAQQFSDYHSELNMSSLELGDSALYFCASSPYPAVAFFGQGTRLTVV.

This chain connects TRBV24-1 to TRBJ1-5; 7 bases fit TRBD1. The CDR3 runs 15 residues. Germline V gene lookup returns CDR1 KGHDR and CDR2 SFDVKD. V shed 11 bases, J shed 3 bases, and the junction held 12 bases outside the gene matches. The CDR3 is CASSHQGGHNQPQHF. Written as DNA, the CDR3 is TGTGCCAGTAGCCACCAGGGGGGACACAATCAGCCCCAGCATTTT.

This clonotype has just a few counts. The genes are TRBV20-1 and TRBJ2-7; D uncertain. The ends were cut back, 3 bases at V and 4 bases at J, with 4 bases in the middle. Looked up from germline, CDR1 is DFQATT and CDR2 is SNEGSKA (reference sequence). The CDR3 spans 10 residues. The CDR3 DNA reads TGCAGTGCTAGTGCTTACGAGCAGTACTTC. It is translated as CSASAYEQYF.

This clonotype is a singleton in its sample. At one of its ends the junction is not consistent with the germline gene, which may arise from a read error. This chain joins TRBV7-9 and TRBJ1-3, with a tentative D call TRBD1 (5 bases). The CDR3 runs 14 residues. Germline assignment: CDR1 SEHNR and CDR2 FQNEAQ (reference sequence). Here the CDR3 DNA reads TGCGCCAGCAGCCGCGACAGCTCTGGAAACACCATATATTTT. It yields the protein CASSRDSSGNTIYF.

This chain joins TRBV24-1 and TRBJ1-6, with D uncertain. The V end was cut by 4 bases, the J end by 0 bases, with 6 bases between. The CDR3 contains 15 residues. Germline V gives CDR1 KGHDR, CDR2 SFDVKD. The CDR3 coding sequence is TGTGCCACCAGTGAGGGAGGCTCCTATAATTCACCCCTCCACTTT. Protein sequence: CATSEGGSYNSPLHF.

The chain combines TRBV29-1 with TRBJ2-5; tentatively, D is TRBD1 (5 bases). V lost 2 bases and J 2 bases, leaving 12 bases between the germline ends. This CDR3 region has 14 residues. Germline assignment: CDR1 SQVTM and CDR2 ANQGSEA. The CDR3 here is CSVELARAQETQYF. CDR3 in DNA: TGCAGCGTTGAACTCGCCAGGGCTCAAGAGACCCAGTACTTC. Combining the CDR3 with reference TRBV29-1 and TRBJ2-5 gives the whole variable domain SAVISQKPSRDICQRGTSLTIQCQVDSQVTMMFWYRQQPGQSLTLIATANQGSEATYESGFVIDKFPISRPNLTFSTLTVSNMSPEDSSIYLCSVELARAQETQYFGPGTRLLVL.

The chain links TRBV29-1 to TRBJ1-1; 10 bases match TRBD1. V was clipped by 1 base and J by 3 bases; unmatched bases: 2. Germline loops: CDR1 SQVTM, CDR2 ANQGSEA. The CDR3 is 14 amino acids. The chain's CDR3 is CSVEAGTGDTEAFF. CDR3 nucleotide sequence: TGCAGCGTTGAAGCCGGGACAGGGGACACTGAAGCTTTCTTT.

V is TRBV5-1 and J is TRBJ2-7; D remains ambiguous. The CDR3 has 14 residues. CDR1 and CDR2 (germline): SGHRS, YFSETQ. The V end was cut by 0 bases, the J end by 3 bases, with 10 bases between. The CDR3 loop is CASSLGRQNYEQYF. In DNA, the CDR3 is TGCGCCAGCAGCTTGGGGAGACAAAACTACGAGCAGTACTTC.

V gene TRBV19 combines with J gene TRBJ1-2, with D possibly being TRBD1 (5 bases). The CDR3 extends over 14 amino acids. V lost 2 bases, J lost 6 bases, and 13 bases lay in between. Germline lookup yields CDR1 LNHDA and CDR2 SQIVND (reference sequence). The CDR3 protein is CASSIISGGDGYTF. The CDR3, as DNA: TGTGCCAGTAGTATAATCAGTGGGGGGGATGGCTACACCTTC.

The chain couples TRBV2 to TRBJ1-1, with D unclear. The germline gives CDR1 SNHLY, CDR2 FYNNEI. Trimming stripped 6 bases from V and 5 bases from J, with 13 bases between. The CDR3 extends over 13 amino acids. CDR3 in DNA: TGTGCCAGCAGCGAGGCAACCGCTACTGAAGCTTTCTTT. This gives the protein CASSEATATEAFF.

The chain couples TRBV9 to TRBJ2-2, with 7 bases identical to TRBD1. J was trimmed by 1 base and V by 0 bases; bases with no gene match: 3. CDR3 length: 16 residues. The germline V gene has CDR1 SGDLS and CDR2 YYNGEE. CDR3 DNA: TGTGCCAGCAGCGTAGGAAGGGGGCGGAACACCGGGGAGCTGTTTTTT. The encoded protein is CASSVGRGRNTGELFF.

The chain couples TRBV20-1 to TRBJ2-1; D gene ambiguous. Germline V gives CDR1 DFQATT, CDR2 SNEGSKA (reference sequence). Trimming took 6 bases from V and 0 from J, leaving 6 bases between them. The length of the CDR3 is 12 residues. The CDR3 DNA reads TGCAGTGCAAAGCCCTCCTACAATGAGCAGTTCTTC. This gives the protein CSAKPSYNEQFF.

Notes on this clonotype: The conserved phenylalanine or tryptophan is not found at the CDR3 terminus, so this likely reflects a read error. V is TRBV7-9 and J is TRBJ1-6; no firm D call. Trimming cost V 11 bases and J 7 bases, with 21 bases left between them. The CDR3 loop spans 15 amino acids. Germline loops: CDR1 SEHNR, CDR2 FQNEAQ (reference sequence). The CDR3 loop reads CASSPRAGSNSPLHL. The CDR3 DNA sequence: TGTGCCTCGTCCCCAAGGGCGGGTTCCAATTCACCCCTCCACTTG.

J is TRBJ2-2 and V is TRBV3-1, with unresolved D. V was trimmed by 1 base and J by 6 bases, leaving 3 bases between them. The germline V gene encodes CDR1 LGHDT and CDR2 YNNKEL (reference sequence). The CDR3 totals 12 residues. CDR3: CASSQGPGELFF. CDR3 sequence (DNA): TGTGCCAGCAGCCAAGGTCCCGGGGAGCTGTTTTTT.